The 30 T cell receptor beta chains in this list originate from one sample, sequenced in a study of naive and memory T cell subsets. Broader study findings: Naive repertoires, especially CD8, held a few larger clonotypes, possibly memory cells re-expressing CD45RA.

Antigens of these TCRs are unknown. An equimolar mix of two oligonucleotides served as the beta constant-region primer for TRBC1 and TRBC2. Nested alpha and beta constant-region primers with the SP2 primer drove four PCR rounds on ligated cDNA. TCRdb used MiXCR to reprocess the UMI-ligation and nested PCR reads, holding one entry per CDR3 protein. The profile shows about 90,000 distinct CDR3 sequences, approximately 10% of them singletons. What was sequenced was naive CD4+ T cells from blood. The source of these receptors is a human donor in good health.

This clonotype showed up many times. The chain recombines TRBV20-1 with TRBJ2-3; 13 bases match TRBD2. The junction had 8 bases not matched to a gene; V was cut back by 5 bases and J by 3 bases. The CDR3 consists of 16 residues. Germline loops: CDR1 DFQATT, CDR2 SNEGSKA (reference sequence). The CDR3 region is CSARSLAGGITDTQYF. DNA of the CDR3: TGCAGTGCTCGATCACTAGCGGGGGGGATAACAGATACGCAGTATTTT.

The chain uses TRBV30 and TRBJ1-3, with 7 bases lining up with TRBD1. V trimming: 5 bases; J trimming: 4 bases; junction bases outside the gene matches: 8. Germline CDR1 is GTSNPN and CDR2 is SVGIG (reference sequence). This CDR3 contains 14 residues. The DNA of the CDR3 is TGTGCCTGGGAGACAGGGATTTCCGGAAACACCATATATTTT. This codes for CAWETGISGNTIYF.

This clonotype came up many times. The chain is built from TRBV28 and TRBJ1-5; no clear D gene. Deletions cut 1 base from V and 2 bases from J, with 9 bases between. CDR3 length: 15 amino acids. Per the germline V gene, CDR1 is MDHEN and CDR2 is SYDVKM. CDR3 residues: CASSLFQPGNQPQHF. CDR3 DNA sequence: TGTGCCAGCAGTTTATTCCAGCCGGGCAATCAGCCCCAGCATTTT.

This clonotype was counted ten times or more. The CDR3 reads CATSRKDRGDSPLHF. As DNA, the CDR3 is TGTGCCACCAGCAGAAAGGACAGGGGTGATTCACCCCTCCACTTT. This rearrangement joins TRBV15 to TRBJ1-6; 9 bases match TRBD1. Germline V CDR1 and CDR2: LNHNV, YYDKDF (reference sequence). Losses at the gene ends were 2 bases for V and 8 bases for J; bases not matched to a gene: 4. The CDR3 totals 15 residues.

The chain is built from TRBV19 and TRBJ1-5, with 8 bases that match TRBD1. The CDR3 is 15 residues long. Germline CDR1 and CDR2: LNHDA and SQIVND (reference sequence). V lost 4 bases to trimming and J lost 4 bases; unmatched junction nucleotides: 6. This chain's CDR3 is CASSKAGTGNQPQHF. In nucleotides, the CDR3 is TGTGCCAGTAGTAAAGCCGGGACAGGAAATCAGCCCCAGCATTTT.

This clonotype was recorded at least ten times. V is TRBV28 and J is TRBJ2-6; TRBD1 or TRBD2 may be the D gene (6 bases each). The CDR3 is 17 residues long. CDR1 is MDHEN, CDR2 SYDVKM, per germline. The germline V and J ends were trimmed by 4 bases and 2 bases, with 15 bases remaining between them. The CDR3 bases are TGTGCCAGCAGTTCCCCGGGGGCTGTTGCTGGGGCCAACGTCCTGACTTTC. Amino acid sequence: CASSSPGAVAGANVLTF.

CDR3 DNA sequence: TGTGCCAGCAGTTCAGGGGGCGCCGGCACAGATACGCAGTATTTT. Translation gives CASSSGGAGTDTQYF. The V call is TRBV28, the J call TRBJ2-3, with 8 bases matching TRBD1. Per germline, CDR1 MDHEN and CDR2 SYDVKM. The CDR3 is 15 amino acids. The V and J ends lost 4 bases and 1 base, in that order; junction bases with no gene match: 4.

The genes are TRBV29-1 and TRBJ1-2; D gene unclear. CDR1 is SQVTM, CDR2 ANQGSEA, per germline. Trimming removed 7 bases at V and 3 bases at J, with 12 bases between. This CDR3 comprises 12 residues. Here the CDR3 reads CSALTDDYGYTF. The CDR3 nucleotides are TGCAGCGCATTGACGGACGACTATGGCTACACCTTC.

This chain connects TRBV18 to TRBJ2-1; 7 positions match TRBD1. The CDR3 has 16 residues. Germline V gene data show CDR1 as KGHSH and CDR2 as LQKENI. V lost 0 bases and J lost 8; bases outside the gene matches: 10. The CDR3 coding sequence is TGTGCCAGCTCACCACCGGGGACAGTAAAATGGTATGAGCAGTTCTTC. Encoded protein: CASSPPGTVKWYEQFF.

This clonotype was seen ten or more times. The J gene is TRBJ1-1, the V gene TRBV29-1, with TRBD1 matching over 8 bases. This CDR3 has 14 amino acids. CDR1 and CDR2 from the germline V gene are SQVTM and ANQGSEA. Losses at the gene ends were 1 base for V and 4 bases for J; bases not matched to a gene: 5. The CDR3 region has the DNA TGCAGCGTTGAAGCCAGGGGGCAGATCACTGAAGCTTTCTTT. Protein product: CSVEARGQITEAFF. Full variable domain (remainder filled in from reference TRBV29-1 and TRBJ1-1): SAVISQKPSRDICQRGTSLTIQCQVDSQVTMMFWYRQQPGQSLTLIATANQGSEATYESGFVIDKFPISRPNLTFSTLTVSNMSPEDSSIYLCSVEARGQITEAFFGQGTRLTVV.

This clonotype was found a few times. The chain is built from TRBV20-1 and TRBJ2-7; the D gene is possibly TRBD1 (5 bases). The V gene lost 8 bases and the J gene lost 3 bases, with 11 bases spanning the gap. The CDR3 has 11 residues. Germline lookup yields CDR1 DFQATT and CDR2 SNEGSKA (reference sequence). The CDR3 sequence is CSPRQGYEQYF. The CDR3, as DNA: TGCAGTCCGCGGCAGGGCTACGAGCAGTACTTC.

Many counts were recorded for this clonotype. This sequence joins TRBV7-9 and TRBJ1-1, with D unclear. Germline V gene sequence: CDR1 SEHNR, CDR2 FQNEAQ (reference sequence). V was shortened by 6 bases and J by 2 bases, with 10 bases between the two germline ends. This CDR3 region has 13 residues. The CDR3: CASRREDNTEAFF. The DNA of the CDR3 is TGTGCCAGCAGGCGAGAAGATAACACTGAAGCTTTCTTT.

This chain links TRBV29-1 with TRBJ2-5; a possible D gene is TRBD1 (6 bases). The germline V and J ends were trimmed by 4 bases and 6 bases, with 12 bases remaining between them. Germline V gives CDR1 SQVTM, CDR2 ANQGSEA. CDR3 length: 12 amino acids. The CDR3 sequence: CSVGQAQKTQYF. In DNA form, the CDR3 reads TGCAGCGTTGGACAGGCCCAGAAGACCCAGTACTTC.

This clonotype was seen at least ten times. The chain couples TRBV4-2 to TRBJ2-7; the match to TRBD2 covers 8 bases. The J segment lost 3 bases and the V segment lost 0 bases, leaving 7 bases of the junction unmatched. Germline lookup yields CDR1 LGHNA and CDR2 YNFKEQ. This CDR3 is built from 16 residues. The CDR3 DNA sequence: TGTGCCAGCAGCCAAGATGGCACTAGCGGTTTCTACGAGCAGTACTTC. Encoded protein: CASSQDGTSGFYEQYF.

The CDR3 here is CASSDYLDTQYF. The CDR3 bases are TGTGCCAGCAGCGACTATTTGGATACGCAGTATTTT. The J gene is TRBJ2-3, the V gene TRBV11-2; possibly TRBD2 for D (5 bases). Per germline, CDR1 SGHAT and CDR2 FQNNGV. The length of the CDR3 is 12 residues. The ends were cut back, 5 bases at V and 6 bases at J, with 9 bases in the middle.

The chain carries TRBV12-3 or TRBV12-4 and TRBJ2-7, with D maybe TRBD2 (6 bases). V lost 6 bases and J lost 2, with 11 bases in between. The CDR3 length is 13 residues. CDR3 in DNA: TGTGCCAGCAGGTCGGGACTCGCCTACGAGCAGTACTTC. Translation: CASRSGLAYEQYF.

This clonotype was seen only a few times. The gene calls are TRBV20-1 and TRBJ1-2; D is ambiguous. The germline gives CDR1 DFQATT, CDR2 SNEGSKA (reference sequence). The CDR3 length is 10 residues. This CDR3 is CSASFYGYTF. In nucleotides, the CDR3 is TGCAGCGCATCCTTTTATGGCTACACCTTC.

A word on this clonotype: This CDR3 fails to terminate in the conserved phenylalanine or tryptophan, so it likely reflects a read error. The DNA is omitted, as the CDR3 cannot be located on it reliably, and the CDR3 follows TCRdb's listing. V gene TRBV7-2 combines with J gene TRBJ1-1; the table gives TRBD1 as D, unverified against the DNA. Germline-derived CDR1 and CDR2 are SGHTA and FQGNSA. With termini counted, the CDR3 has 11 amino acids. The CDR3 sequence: CASSSGADLVA.

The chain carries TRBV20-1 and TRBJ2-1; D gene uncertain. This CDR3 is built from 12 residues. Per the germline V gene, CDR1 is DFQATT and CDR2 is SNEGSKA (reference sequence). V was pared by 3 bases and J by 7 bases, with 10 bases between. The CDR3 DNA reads TGCAGTGCTAGGGGCCGTGGGAATGAGCAGTTCTTC. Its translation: CSARGRGNEQFF.

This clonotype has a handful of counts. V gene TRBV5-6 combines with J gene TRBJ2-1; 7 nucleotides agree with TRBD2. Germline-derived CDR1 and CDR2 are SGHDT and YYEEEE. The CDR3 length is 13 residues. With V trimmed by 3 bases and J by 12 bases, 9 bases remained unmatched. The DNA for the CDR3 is TGTGCCAGCAGCTGGAGGCGGGGGAGGTTGCAGTTCTTC. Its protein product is CASSWRRGRLQFF.

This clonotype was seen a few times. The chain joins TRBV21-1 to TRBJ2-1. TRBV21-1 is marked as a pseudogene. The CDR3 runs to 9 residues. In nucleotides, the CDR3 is TGTGCCAGCAGCAAGGGGCAGTTCTTC. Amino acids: CASSKGQFF.

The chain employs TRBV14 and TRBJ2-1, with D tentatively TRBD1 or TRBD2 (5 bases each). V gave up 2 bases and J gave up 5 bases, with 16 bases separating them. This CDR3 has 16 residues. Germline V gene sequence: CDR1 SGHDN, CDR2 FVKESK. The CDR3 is CASSQRLGTGDNEQFF. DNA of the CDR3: TGTGCCAGCAGCCAAAGGTTAGGGACCGGGGACAATGAGCAGTTCTTC.

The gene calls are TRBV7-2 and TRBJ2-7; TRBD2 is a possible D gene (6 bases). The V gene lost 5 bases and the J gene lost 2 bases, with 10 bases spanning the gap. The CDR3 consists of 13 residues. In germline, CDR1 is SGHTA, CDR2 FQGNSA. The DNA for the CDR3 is TGTGCCAGCAGCCTTAGACTAGCCTACGAGCAGTACTTC. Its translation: CASSLRLAYEQYF. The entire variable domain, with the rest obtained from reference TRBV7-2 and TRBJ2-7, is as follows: GAGVSQSPSNKVTEKGKDVELRCDPISGHTALYWYRQSLGQGLEFLIYFQGNSAPDKSGLPSDRFSAERTGGSVSTLTIQRTQQEDSAVYLCASSLRLAYEQYFGPGTRLTVT.

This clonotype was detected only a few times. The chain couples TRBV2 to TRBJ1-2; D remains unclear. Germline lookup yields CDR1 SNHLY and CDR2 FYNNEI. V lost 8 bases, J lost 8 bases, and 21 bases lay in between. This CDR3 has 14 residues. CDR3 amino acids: CASGLQAVFLGYTF. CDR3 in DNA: TGTGCCAGCGGTTTGCAGGCAGTTTTTCTCGGCTACACCTTC. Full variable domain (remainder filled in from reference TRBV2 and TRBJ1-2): EPEVTQTPSHQVTQMGQEVILRCVPISNHLYFYWYRQILGQKVEFLVSFYNNEISEKSEIFDDQFSVERPDGSNFTLKIRSTKLEDSAMYFCASGLQAVFLGYTFGSGTRLTVV.

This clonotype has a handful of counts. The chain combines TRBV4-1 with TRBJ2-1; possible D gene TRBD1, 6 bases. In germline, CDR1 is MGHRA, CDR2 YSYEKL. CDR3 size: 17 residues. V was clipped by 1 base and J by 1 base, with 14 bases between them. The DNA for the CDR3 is TGCGCCAGCAGCCAAGGACAGGAGAAGGTTTCCTACAATGAGCAGTTCTTC. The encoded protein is CASSQGQEKVSYNEQFF.

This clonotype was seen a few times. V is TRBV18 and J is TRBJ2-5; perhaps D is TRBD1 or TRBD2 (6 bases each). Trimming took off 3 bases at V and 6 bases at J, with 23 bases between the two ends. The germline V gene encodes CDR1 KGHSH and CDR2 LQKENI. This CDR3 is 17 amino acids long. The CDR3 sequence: CASSPTGGGTRQQTQYF. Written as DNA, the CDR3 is TGTGCCAGCTCACCTACTGGGGGCGGGACACGTCAGCAGACCCAGTACTTC.

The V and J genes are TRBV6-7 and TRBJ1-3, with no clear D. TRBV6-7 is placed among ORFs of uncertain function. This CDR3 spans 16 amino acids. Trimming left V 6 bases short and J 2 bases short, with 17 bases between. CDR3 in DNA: TGTGCCAGCAGCCTTGCGTATACTTTTCCTGGAAACACCATATATTTT. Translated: CASSLAYTFPGNTIYF.

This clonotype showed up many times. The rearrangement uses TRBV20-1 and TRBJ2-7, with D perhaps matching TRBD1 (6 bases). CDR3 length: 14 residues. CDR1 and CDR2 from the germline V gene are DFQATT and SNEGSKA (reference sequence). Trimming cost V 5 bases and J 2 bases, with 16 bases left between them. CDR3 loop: CSAATGTPTYEQYF. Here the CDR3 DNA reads TGCAGTGCTGCCACCGGGACACCTACCTACGAGCAGTACTTC.

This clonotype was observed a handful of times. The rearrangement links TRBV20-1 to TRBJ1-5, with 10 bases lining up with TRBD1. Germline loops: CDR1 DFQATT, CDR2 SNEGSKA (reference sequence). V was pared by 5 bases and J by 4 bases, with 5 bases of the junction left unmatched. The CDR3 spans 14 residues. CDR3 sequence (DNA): TGCAGTGCTCAGACAGGGGGCCGAAATCAGCCCCAGCATTTT. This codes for CSAQTGGRNQPQHF.

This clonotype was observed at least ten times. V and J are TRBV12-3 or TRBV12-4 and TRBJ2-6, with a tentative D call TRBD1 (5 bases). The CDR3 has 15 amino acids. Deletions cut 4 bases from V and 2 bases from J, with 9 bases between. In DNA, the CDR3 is TGTGCCAGCAGTTCCGTAGGGGCTGGGGCCAACGTCCTGACTTTC. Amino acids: CASSSVGAGANVLTF.